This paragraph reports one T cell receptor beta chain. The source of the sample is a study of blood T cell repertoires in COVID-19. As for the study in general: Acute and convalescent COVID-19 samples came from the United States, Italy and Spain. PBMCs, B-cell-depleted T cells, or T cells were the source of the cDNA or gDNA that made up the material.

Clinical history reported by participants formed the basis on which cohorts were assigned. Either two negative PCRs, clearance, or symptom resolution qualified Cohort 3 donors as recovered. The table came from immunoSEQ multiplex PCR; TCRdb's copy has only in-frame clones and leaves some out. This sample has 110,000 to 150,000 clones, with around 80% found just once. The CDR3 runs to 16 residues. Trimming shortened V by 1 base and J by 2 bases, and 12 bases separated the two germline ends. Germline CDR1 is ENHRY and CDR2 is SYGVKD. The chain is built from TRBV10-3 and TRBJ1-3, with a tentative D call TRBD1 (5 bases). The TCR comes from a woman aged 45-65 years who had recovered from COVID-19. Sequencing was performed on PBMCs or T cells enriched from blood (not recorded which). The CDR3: CAISEFQTATGNTIYF. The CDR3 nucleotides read TGTGCCATCAGTGAGTTTCAGACAGCGACTGGAAACACCATATATTTT.